This T cell receptor beta chain was sequenced during a study of shared clonotypes between healthy human individuals. Researchers ran the assay at a deep level. Once extracted for a subset, genomic DNA was divided evenly among several immunoSEQ plates. Ten immunoSEQ deep assay plates served to sequence unsorted PBMC DNA. TCRdb's table, derived via immunoSEQ multiplex PCR, lists solely in-frame clones and lacks some. The sample contains a few hundred thousand clones, around three quarters of which appear only once. The sequence was collected from a woman in her forties in good health. Some clones in this sample may be carry-over from other donors' samples. The sample consisted of PBMCs.

Here the CDR3 DNA reads TGTGCCAGCAGTCGAGAGCGAGGACAGACCTACGAGCAGTACTTC. This gives the protein CASSRERGQTYEQYF. The V and J genes are TRBV28 and TRBJ2-7; a possible D gene is TRBD1 (6 bases). Looked up from germline, CDR1 is MDHEN and CDR2 is SYDVKM. V dropped 5 bases and J dropped 2 bases, with 16 bases sitting between them. This CDR3 region has 15 residues.